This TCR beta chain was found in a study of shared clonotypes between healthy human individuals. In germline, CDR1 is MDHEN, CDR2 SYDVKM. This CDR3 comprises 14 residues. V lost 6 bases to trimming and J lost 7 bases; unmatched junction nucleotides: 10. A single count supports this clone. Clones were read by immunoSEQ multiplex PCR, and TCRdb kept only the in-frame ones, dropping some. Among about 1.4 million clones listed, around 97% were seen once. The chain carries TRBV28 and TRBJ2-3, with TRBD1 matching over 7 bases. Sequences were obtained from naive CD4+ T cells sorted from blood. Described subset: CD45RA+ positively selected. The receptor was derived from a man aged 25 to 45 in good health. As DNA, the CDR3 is TGTGCCAGCAGACCCCCGGAACAGGGGAATACGCAGTATTTT. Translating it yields CASRPPEQGNTQYF.